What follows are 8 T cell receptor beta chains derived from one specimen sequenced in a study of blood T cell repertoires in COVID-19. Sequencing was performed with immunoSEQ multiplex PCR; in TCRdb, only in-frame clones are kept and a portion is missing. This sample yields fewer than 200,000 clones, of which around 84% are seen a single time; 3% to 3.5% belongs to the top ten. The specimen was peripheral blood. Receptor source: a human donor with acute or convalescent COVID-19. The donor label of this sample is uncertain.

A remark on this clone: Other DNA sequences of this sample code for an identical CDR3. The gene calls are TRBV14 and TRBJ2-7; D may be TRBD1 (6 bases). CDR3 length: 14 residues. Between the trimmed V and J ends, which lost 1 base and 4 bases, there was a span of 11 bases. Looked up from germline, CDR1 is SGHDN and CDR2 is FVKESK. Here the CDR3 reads CASSQGRGIYEQYF. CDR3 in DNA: TGTGCCAGCAGCCAAGGAAGGGGGATATACGAGCAGTACTTC.

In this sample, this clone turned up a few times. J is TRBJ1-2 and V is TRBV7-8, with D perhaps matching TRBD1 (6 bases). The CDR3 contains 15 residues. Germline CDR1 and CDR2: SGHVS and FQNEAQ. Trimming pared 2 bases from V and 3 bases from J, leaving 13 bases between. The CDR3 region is CASSLRLTGDYGYTF. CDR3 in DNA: TGTGCCAGCAGCTTAAGACTGACAGGCGACTATGGCTACACCTTC.

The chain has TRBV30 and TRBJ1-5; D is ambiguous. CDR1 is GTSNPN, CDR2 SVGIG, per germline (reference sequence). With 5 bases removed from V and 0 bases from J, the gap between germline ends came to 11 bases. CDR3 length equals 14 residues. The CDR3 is CAWDPGFSNQPQHF. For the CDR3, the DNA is TGTGCCTGGGATCCGGGGTTTAGCAATCAGCCCCAGCATTTT.

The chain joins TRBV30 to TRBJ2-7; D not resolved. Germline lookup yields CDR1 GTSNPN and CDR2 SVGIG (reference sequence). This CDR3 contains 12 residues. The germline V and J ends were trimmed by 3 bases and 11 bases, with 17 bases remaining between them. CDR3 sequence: CAWSRENIPKYF. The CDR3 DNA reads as TGTGCCTGGAGCCGAGAAAATATTCCCAAGTACTTC.

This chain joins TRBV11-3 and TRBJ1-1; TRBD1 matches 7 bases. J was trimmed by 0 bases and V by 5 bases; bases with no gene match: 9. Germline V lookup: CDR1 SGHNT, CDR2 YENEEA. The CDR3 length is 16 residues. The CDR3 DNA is TGTGCCAGCAGCCAAAGGGGGACAGCCTTGAACACTGAAGCTTTCTTT. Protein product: CASSQRGTALNTEAFF.

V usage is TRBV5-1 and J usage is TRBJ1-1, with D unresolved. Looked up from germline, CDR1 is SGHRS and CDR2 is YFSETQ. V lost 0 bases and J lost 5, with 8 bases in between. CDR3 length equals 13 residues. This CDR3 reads CASSLGIGTEAFF. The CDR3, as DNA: TGCGCCAGCAGCTTGGGGATCGGGACTGAAGCTTTCTTT.

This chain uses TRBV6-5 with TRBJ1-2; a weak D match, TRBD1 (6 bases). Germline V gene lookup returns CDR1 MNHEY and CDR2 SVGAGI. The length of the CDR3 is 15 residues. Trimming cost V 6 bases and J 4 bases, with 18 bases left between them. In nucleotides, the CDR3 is TGTGCCAGCAGACCCAGCCAGGGGCGGATCTATGGCTACACCTTC. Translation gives CASRPSQGRIYGYTF.

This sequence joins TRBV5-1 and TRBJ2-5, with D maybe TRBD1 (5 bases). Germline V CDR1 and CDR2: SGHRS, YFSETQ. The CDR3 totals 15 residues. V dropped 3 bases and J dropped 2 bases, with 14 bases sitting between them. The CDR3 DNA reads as TGCGCCAGCAGCTCAGCTCGACAGACACAAGAGACCCAGTACTTC. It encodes CASSSARQTQETQYF.